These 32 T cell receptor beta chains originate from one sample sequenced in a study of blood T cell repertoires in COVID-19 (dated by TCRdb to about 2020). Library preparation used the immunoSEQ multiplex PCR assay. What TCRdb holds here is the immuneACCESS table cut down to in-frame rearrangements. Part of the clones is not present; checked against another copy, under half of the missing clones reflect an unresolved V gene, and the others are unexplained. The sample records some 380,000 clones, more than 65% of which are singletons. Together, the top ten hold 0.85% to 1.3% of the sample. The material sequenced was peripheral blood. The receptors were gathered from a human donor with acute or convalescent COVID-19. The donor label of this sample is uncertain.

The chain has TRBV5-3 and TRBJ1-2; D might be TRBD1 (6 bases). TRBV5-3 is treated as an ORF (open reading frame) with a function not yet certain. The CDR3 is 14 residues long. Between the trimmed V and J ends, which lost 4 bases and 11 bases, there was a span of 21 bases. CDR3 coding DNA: TGTGCCAGAAGCCAGGGAACAGGGAGCTCCCCTTACACCTTC. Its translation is CARSQGTGSSPYTF.

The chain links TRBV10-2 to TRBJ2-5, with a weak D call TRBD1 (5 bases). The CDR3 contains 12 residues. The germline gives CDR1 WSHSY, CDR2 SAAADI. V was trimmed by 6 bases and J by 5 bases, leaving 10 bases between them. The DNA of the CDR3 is TGCGCCAGCAGCGACAGAAGGGAGACCCAGTACTTC. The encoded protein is CASSDRRETQYF.

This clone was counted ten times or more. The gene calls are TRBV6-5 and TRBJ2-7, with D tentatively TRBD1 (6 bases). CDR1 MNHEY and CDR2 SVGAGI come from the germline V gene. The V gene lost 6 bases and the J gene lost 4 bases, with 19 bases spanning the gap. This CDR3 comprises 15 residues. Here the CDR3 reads CASRLTRDIFYEQYF. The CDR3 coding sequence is TGTGCCAGCAGGTTAACCCGGGACATCTTTTACGAGCAGTACTTC.

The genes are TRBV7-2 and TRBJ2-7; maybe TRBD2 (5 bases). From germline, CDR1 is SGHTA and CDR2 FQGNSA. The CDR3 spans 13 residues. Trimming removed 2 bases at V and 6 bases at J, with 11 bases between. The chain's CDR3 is CASSLTRLREQYF. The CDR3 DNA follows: TGTGCCAGCAGCTTAACTAGACTTCGCGAGCAGTACTTC.

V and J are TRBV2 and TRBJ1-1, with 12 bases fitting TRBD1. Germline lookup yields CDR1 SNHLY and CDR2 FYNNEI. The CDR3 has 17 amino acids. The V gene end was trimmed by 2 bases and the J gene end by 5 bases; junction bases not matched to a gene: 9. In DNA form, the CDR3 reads TGTGCCAGCAGTGAATTCGGGACAGGGGGCACAAGGACTGAAGCTTTCTTT. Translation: CASSEFGTGGTRTEAFF.

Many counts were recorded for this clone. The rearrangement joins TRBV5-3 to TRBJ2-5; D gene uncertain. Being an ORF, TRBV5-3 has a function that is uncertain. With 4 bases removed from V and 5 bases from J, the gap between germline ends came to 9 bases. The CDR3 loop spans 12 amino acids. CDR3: CARSNPVETQYF. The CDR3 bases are TGTGCCAGAAGCAACCCGGTGGAGACCCAGTACTTC.

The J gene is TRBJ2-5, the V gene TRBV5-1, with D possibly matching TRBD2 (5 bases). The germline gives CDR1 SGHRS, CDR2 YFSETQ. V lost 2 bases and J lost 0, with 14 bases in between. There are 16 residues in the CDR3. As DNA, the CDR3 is TGCGCCAGCAGCTTATCCGGGAACCCTTACCAAGAGACCCAGTACTTC. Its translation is CASSLSGNPYQETQYF.

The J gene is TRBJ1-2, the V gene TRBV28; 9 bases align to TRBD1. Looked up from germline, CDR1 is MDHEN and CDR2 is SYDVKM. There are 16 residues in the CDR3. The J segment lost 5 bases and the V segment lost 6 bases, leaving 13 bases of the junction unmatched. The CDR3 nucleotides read TGTGCCAGCAGAACTGACCTCGGGACAGGGCGTTATGGCTACACCTTC. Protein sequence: CASRTDLGTGRYGYTF.

CDR3 sequence: CATSDLKEGTPGRLNTEAFF. The DNA of the CDR3 is TGTGCCACCAGTGATTTAAAAGAGGGTACCCCAGGGAGGCTGAACACTGAAGCTTTCTTT. J is TRBJ1-1 and V is TRBV24-1; possibly TRBD1 for D (5 bases). In germline, CDR1 is KGHDR, CDR2 SFDVKD. Trimming pared 1 base from V and 0 bases from J, leaving 23 bases between. This CDR3 region has 20 residues.

This chain's CDR3 is CASSPQVYTEAFF. The CDR3 DNA reads TGTGCCAGCAGCCCCCAGGTTTACACTGAAGCTTTCTTT. The V gene is TRBV7-2, the J gene TRBJ1-1; no clear D gene. The CDR3 is 13 residues long. V lost 5 bases and J 3 bases, leaving 10 bases between the germline ends. Germline CDR1 SGHTA, CDR2 FQGNSA.

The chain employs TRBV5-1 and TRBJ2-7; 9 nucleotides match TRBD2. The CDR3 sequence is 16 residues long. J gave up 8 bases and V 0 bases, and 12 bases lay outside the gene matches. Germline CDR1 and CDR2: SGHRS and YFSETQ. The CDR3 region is CASSLVPIAGETKQYF. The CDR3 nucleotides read TGCGCCAGCAGCTTGGTCCCCATAGCGGGAGAAACAAAGCAGTACTTC. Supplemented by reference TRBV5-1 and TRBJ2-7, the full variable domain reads KAGVTQTPRYLIKTRGQQVTLSCSPISGHRSVSWYQQTPGQGLQFLFEYFSETQRNKGNFPGRFSGRQFSNSRSEMNVSTLELGDSALYLCASSLVPIAGETKQYFGPGTRLTVT.

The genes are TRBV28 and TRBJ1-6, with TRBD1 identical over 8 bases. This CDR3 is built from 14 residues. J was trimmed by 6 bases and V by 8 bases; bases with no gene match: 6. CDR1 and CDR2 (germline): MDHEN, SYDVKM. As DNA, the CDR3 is TGTGCCAGCGGGGGACAGGTCGTTAATTCACCCCTCCACTTT. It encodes CASGGQVVNSPLHF.

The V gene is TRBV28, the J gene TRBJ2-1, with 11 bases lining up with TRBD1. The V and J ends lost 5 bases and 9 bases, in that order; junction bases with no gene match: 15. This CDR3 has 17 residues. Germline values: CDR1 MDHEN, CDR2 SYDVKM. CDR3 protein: CASSRTRTTGTGGEQFF. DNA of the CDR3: TGTGCCAGCAGTCGAACTAGGACAACCGGGACAGGGGGTGAGCAGTTCTTC.

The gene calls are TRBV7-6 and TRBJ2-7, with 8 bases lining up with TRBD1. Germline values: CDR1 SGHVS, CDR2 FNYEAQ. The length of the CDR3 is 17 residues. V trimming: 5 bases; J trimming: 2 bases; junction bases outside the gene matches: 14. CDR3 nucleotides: TGTGCCAGCAGCCCACAAGCGGACAGGGTATTTACCTACGAGCAGTACTTC. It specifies CASSPQADRVFTYEQYF.

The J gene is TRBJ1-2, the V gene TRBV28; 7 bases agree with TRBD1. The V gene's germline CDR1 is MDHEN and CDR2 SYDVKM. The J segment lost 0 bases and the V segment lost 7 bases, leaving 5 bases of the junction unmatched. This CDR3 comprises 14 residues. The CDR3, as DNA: TGTGCCAGCACCGCCGGACAGGCTAACTATGGCTACACCTTC. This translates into CASTAGQANYGYTF.

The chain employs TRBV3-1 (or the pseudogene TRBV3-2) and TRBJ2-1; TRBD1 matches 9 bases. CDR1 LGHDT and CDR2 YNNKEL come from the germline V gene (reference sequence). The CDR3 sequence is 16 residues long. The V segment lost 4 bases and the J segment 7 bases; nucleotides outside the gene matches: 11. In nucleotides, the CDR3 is TGTGCCAGCAGCCCGGGGACAGGGCGAGGGGGTAATGAGCAGTTCTTC. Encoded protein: CASSPGTGRGGNEQFF.

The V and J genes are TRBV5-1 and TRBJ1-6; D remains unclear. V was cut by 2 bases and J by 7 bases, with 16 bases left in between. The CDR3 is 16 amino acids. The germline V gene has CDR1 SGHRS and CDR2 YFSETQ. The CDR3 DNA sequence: TGCGCCAGCAGCTTAGGTCCGGGTGGTAGGAATTCACCCCTCCACTTT. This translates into CASSLGPGGRNSPLHF. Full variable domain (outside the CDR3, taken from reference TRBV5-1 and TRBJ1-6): KAGVTQTPRYLIKTRGQQVTLSCSPISGHRSVSWYQQTPGQGLQFLFEYFSETQRNKGNFPGRFSGRQFSNSRSEMNVSTLELGDSALYLCASSLGPGGRNSPLHFGNGTRLTVT.

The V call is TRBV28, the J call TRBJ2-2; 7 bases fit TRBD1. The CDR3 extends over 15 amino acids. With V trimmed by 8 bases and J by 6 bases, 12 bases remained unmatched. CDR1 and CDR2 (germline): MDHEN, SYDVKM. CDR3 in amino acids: CASREPTGRAGELFF. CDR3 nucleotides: TGTGCCAGCCGGGAACCGACAGGGCGGGCCGGGGAGCTGTTTTTT.

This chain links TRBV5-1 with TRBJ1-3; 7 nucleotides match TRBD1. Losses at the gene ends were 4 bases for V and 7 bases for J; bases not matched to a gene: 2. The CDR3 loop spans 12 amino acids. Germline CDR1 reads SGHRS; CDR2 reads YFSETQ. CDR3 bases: TGCGCCAGCAGCATAGGGGGCAACACCATATATTTT. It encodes CASSIGGNTIYF.

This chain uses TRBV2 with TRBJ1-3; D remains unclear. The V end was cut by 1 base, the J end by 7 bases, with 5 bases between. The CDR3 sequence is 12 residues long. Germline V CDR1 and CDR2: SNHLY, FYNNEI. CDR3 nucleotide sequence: TGTGCCAGCAGTGAAGAGCATAACACCATATATTTT. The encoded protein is CASSEEHNTIYF.

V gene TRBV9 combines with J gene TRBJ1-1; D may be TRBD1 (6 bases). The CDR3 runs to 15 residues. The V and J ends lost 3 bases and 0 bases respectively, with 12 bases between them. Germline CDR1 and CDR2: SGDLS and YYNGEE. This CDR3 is CASSAGQLMNTEAFF. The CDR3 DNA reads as TGTGCCAGCAGCGCCGGACAGCTGATGAACACTGAAGCTTTCTTT.

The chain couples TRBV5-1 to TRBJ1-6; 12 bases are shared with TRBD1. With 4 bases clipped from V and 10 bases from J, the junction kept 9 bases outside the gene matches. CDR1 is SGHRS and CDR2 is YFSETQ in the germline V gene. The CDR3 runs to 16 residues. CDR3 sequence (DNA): TGCGCCAGCAGCATCGGGACAGGGGGCGCGGAGTCACCCCTCCACTTT. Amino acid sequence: CASSIGTGGAESPLHF.

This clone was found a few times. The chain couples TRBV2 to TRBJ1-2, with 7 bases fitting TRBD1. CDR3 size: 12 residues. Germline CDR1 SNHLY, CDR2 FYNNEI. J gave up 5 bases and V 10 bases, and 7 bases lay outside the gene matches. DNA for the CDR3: TGTGCCACCTCAGAGGGACAGTATGGCTACACCTTC. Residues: CATSEGQYGYTF.

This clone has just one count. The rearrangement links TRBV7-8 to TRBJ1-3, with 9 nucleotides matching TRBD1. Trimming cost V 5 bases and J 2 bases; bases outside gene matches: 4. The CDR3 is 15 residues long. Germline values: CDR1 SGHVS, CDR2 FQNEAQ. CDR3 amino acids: CASSMGQGPGNTIYF. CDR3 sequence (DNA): TGTGCCAGCAGCATGGGACAGGGTCCTGGAAACACCATATATTTT.

The CDR3 DNA sequence: TGTGCCAGCAGCCTGGACACTACTTACGAGCAGTACTTC. Translated: CASSLDTTYEQYF. The chain carries TRBV11-3 and TRBJ2-7, with D tentatively TRBD1 (5 bases). This CDR3 contains 13 residues. CDR1 and CDR2 from the germline V gene are SGHNT and YENEEA. The germline V and J ends were trimmed by 5 bases and 4 bases, with 12 bases remaining between them.

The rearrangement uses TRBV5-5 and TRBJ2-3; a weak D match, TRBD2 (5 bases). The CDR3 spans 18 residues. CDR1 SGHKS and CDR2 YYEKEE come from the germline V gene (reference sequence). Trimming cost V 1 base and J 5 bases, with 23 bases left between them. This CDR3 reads CASSLHELANSAVDTQYF. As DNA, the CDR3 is TGTGCCAGCAGCTTGCATGAGCTAGCTAACTCCGCAGTAGATACGCAGTATTTT.

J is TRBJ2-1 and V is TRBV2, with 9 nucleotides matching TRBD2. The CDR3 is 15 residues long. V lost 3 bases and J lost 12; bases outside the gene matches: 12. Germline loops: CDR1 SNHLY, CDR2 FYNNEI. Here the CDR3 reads CASSEERGARLRQFF. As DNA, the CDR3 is TGTGCCAGCAGTGAGGAGCGGGGGGCCCGTCTCAGGCAGTTCTTC. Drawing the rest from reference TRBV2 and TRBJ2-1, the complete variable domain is EPEVTQTPSHQVTQMGQEVILRCVPISNHLYFYWYRQILGQKVEFLVSFYNNEISEKSEIFDDQFSVERPDGSNFTLKIRSTKLEDSAMYFCASSEERGARLRQFFGPGTRLTVL.

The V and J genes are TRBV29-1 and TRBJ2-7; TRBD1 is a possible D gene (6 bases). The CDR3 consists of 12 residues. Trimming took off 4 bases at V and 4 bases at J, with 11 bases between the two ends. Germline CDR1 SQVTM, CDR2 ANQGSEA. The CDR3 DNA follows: TGCAGCGTTGGAGTCAGGGGTTACGAGCAGTACTTC. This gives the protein CSVGVRGYEQYF.

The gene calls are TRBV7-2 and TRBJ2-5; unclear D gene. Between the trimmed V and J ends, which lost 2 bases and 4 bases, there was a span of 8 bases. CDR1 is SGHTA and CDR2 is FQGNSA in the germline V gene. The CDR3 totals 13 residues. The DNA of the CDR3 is TGTGCCAGCAGCTTAAATCCGGGAGAGACCCAGTACTTC. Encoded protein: CASSLNPGETQYF.

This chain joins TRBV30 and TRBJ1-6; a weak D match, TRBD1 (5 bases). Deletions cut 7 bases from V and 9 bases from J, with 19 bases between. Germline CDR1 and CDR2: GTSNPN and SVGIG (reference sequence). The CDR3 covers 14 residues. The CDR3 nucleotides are TGTGCCTCCAGAAAGACCGGGGGTTTTTCACCCCTCCACTTT. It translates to CASRKTGGFSPLHF.

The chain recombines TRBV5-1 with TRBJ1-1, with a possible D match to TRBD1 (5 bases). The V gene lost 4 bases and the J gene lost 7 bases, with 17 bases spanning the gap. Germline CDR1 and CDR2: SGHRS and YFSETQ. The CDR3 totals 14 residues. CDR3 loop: CASSRMTEDGEAFF. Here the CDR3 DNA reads TGCGCCAGCAGCCGAATGACAGAGGATGGTGAAGCTTTCTTT.

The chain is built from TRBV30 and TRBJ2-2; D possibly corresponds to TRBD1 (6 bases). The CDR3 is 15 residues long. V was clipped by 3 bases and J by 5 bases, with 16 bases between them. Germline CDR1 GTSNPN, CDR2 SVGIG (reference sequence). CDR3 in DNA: TGTGCCTGGAGGGGGGATGGGACACCAACCGGGGAGCTGTTTTTT. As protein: CAWRGDGTPTGELFF.